A selection of T cell receptor beta chains follows, all from one sample in a study of CD8 T cells in Susac syndrome. TCRdb fed the immunoSEQ multiplex PCR reads into MiXCR, producing one record per CDR3 protein. In the table there are some 300,000 distinct CDR3 sequences, approximately 90% of which are singletons. The sample consisted of CD8+ T cells from PBMCs. These TCRs come from a human donor with multiple sclerosis. Each CDR3 is given with its conserved first and last residue. A D gene is named only where the DNA matches it firmly. Not all rows give a size; the values are once, few, many and, for expanded clones, a class.

j_call v_call clone_size d_call cdr3_nt cdr3_aa
TRBJ1-3 TRBV21-1 NA NA TGTGCCAGCAGCAAAGAGTCGCCGTGGGACAGGGGTCCATCTGGAAACACCATATATTTT CASSKESPWDRGPSGNTIYF
TRBJ2-1 TRBV15 NA TRBD1 TGTGCCACCAGCAGAGACTTAACGGGGCAGGGGGCGAGCGGGCAGTTCTTC CATSRDLTGQGASGQFF
TRBJ2-7 TRBV20-1 NA NA TGCAGTGCTTTGCCCCGGGACGGTAACTCCTACGAGCAGTACTTC CSALPRDGNSYEQYF
TRBJ2-7 TRBV5-1 NA NA TGCGCCAGCAGCTTGGCCTTGGGGGGAATGAACGAGCAGTACTTC CASSLALGGMNEQYF
TRBJ2-1 TRBV6-2/TRBV6-3 NA TRBD2 TGTGCCAGCCGCCTTCTACTAGCGGGAGAAGGTAATGAGCAGTTCTTC CASRLLLAGEGNEQFF
TRBJ1-2 TRBV4-3 NA NA TGCGCCAGCAGCCCGGGGTCCGGCTATGGCTACACCTTC CASSPGSGYGYTF
TRBJ1-2 TRBV20-1 NA NA TGCAGTGCCAGCTTAGAGGGTAGCTACACCTTC CSASLEGSYTF
TRBJ2-1 TRBV6-4 NA TRBD2 TGTGCCAGCAGTGACGAGGGCGGGAGGTCGGATGAGCAGTTCTTC CASSDEGGRSDEQFF
TRBJ1-2 TRBV12-3/TRBV12-4 NA NA TGTGCCAGCAGCCAACAGGGAAGCTATGGCTACACCTTC CASSQQGSYGYTF
TRBJ2-3 TRBV30 NA TRBD1 TGTGCCTGGAGTACGGACAGGGGTGATACGCAGTATTTT CAWSTDRGDTQYF
TRBJ1-5 TRBV15 NA NA TGTGCCACCAGCAGAGGTTTGGCCCAGCCCCAGCATTTT CATSRGLAQPQHF
TRBJ2-1 TRBV30 NA TRBD2 TGTGCCTGGAGTGTTGCTAGCGGGTACAATGAGCAGTTCTTC CAWSVASGYNEQFF
TRBJ2-2 TRBV5-4 once TRBD2 TGTGCCAGCAGCCTCCTCGGGGAGGGCCCAACCGGGGAGCTGTTTTTT CASSLLGEGPTGELFF
TRBJ2-4 TRBV28 few NA TGTGCCAGCAGTGCCGAGGACAGCAAGTACTTC CASSAEDSKYF
TRBJ2-1 TRBV15 once NA TGTGCCACCAGCGGGGACTGGGGATGGGATGAGCAGTTCTTC CATSGDWGWDEQFF
TRBJ2-3 TRBV7-8 NA NA TGTGCCAGCAGCTTAATGTGGATAATGAGCACAGATACGCAGTATTTT CASSLMWIMSTDTQYF
TRBJ2-7 TRBV29-1 NA NA TGCAGCGTTGCCGAGACAAACTCCTACGAGCAGTACTTC CSVAETNSYEQYF
TRBJ2-5 TRBV29-1 NA NA TGCAGCGTCCCCCCGGACTACCCAACAGAGACCCAGTACTTC CSVPPDYPTETQYF
TRBJ2-2 TRBV6-5 NA NA TGTGCCAGCAGTTACTCGGCAGGGGAGCGTTTTATCGGGGAGCTGTTTTTT CASSYSAGERFIGELFF
TRBJ2-7 TRBV5-4 NA NA TGTGCCAGCAGCTTAACGGAGCCCTACGAGCAGTACTTC CASSLTEPYEQYF
TRBJ2-2 TRBV29-1 NA NA TGCAGCGCCCAGCACCCGCCAGGCCCCGGGGCCGGGGAGCTGTTTTTT CSAQHPPGPGAGELFF
TRBJ2-7 TRBV25-1 NA TRBD1 TGTGCCAGCACCGTAGGGACAGGGGTGGCCTACGAGCAGTACTTC CASTVGTGVAYEQYF
TRBJ2-2 TRBV4-1 NA NA TGCGCCAGCAGCCAAGTGACACCAAACACCGGGGAGCTGTTTTTT CASSQVTPNTGELFF
TRBJ2-7 TRBV6-2/TRBV6-3 once NA TGTGCCAGCAGTTACATTCCAGGGTCCTACGAGCAGTACTTC CASSYIPGSYEQYF